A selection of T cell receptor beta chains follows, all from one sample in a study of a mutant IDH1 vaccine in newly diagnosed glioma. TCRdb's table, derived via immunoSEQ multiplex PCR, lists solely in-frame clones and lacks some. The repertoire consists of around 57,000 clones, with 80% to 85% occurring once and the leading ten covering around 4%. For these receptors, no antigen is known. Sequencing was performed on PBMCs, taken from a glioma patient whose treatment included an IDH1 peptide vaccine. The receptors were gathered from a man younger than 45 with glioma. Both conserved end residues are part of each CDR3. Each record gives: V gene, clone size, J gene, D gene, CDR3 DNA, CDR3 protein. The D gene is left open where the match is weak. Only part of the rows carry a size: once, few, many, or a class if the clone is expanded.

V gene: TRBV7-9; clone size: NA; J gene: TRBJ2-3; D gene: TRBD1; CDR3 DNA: TGTGCCAGCAGCTTAGTTGGGACAGGGGGCGCGAAAGATACGCAGTATTTT; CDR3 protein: CASSLVGTGGAKDTQYF
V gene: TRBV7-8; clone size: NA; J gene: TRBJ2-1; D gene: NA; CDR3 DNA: TGTGCCAGCAGCTTAGCACCCCTCTGGTTGGGGCGGAATGAGCAGTTCTTC; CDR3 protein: CASSLAPLWLGRNEQFF
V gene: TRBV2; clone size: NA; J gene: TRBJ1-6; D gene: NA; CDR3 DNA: TGTGCCAGCAGTACAGGGCGAGCACCCCTCCACTTT; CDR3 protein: CASSTGRAPLHF
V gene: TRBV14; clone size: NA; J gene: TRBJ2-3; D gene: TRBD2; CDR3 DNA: TGTGCCAGCAGCCAAGATCTACCAGCGGGGGGCCCCTCTAGGACGCAGTATTTT; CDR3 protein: CASSQDLPAGGPSRTQYF
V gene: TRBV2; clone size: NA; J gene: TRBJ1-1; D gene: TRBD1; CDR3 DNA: TGTGCCAGCAGAATCGGACAGGGGCCCATCGATCGGGCTTTCTTT; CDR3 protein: CASRIGQGPIDRAFF
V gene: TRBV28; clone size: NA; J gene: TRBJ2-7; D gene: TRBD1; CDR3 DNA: TGTGCCAGCACCCAGGACAGGGGGCTTTTCGAGCAGTACTTC; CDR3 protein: CASTQDRGLFEQYF
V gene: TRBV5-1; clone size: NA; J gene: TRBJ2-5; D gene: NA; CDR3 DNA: TGCGCCAGCAGCTTGACGGCAGGACAAGAGACCCAGTACTTC; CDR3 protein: CASSLTAGQETQYF
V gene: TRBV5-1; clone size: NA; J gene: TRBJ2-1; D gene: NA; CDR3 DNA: TGCGCCAGCAGCGTGGGACCTGGGATCAACAATGAGCAGTTCTTC; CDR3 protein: CASSVGPGINNEQFF
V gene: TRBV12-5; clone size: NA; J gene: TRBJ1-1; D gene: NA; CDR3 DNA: TGTGCTAGTGGTTTAAGGCCTCGGGCCACTGAAGCTTTCTTT; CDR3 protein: CASGLRPRATEAFF
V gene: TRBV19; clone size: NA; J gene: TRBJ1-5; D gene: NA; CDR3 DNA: TGTGCCAGTAGTACCGGGACGTTCAATAGCAATCAGCCCCAGCATTTT; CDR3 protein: CASSTGTFNSNQPQHF
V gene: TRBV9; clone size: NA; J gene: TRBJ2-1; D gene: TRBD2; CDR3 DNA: TGTGCCAGCAGCGTTGCTAGCGGGGGGGCCCATGAGCAGTTCTTC; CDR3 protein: CASSVASGGAHEQFF
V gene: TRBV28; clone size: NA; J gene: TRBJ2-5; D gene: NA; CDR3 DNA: TGTGCCAGCGCCCTCACCACTAGCCTAGAAGAGACCCAGTACTTC; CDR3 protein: CASALTTSLEETQYF
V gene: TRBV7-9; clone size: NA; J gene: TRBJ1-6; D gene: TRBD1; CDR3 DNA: TGTGCCAGCAGCCCTAAGCGAGGGGGCCCACGGCCCCTCCACTTT; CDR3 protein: CASSPKRGGPRPLHF
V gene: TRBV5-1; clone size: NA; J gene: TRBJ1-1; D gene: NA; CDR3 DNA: TGCGCCAGCAGCTTGGAAGGCAGTAACACTGAAGCTTTCTTT; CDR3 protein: CASSLEGSNTEAFF
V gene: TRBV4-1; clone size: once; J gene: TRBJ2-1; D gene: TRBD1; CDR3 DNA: TGCGCCAGCAGCCAAGATATTTCAGGGGGCGTTTTCTTC; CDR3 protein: CASSQDISGGVFF
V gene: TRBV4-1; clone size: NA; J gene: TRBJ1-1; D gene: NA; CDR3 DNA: TGCGCCAGCAGCCAATCTCAGGGGAACACTGAAGCTTTCTTT; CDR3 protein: CASSQSQGNTEAFF
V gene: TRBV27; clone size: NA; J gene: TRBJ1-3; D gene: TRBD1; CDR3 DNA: TGTGCCAGCAGTTTACGACAGGGCTCTGGAAACACCATATATTTT; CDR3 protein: CASSLRQGSGNTIYF
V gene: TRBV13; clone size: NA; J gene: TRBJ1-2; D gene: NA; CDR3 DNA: TGTGCCAGCAGCTTCGAACAGGAGTACTATGGCTACACCTTC; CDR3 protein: CASSFEQEYYGYTF
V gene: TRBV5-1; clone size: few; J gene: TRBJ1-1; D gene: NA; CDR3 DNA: TGCGCCAGCAGCTGGGGGGGACGGAACACTGAAGCTTTCTTT; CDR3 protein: CASSWGGRNTEAFF
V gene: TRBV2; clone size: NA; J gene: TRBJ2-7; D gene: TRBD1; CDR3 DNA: TGTGCCAGCAGTAAGGGACAGGCCTACGAGCAGTACTTC; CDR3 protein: CASSKGQAYEQYF